A single sample is the source of the 29 T cell receptor beta chains below, sequenced in a study of T cells in Graves' hyperthyroidism and ophthalmopathy. TCR beta CDR3 sequences were amplified from RNA transcripts. First-round RT-PCR with HTBI primers amplified the TCR CDR3 region. One entry per CDR3 protein, called by TCRdb with MiXCR from the multiplex PCR reads. The table shows a few hundred thousand distinct CDR3 sequences, with about a sixth occurring only once. The sample was blood. The origin of the receptors is a woman between 50 and 59 years old with Graves' hyperthyroidism.

This clonotype was seen ten or more times. V and J are TRBV29-1 and TRBJ2-5, with a tentative D call TRBD2 (6 bases). In germline, CDR1 is SQVTM, CDR2 ANQGSEA. The CDR3 sequence is 11 residues long. V was cut by 4 bases and J by 5 bases, with 8 bases left in between. The CDR3 loop reads CSVGGVETQYF. CDR3 DNA: TGCAGCGTTGGGGGGGTTGAGACCCAGTACTTC.

This clonotype was observed at least ten times. V usage is TRBV29-1 and J usage is TRBJ2-5, with TRBD2 matching over 16 bases. The CDR3 contains 16 residues. From germline, CDR1 is SQVTM and CDR2 ANQGSEA. Losses at the gene ends were 6 bases for V and 5 bases for J; bases not matched to a gene: 9. CDR3 bases: TGCAGCGTCGCGGGACTAGCGGGAGGGCCCGGGGAGACCCAGTACTTC. Residues: CSVAGLAGGPGETQYF. The full variable domain, in which reference TRBV29-1 and TRBJ2-5 provide the parts outside the CDR3, is SAVISQKPSRDICQRGTSLTIQCQVDSQVTMMFWYRQQPGQSLTLIATANQGSEATYESGFVIDKFPISRPNLTFSTLTVSNMSPEDSSIYLCSVAGLAGGPGETQYFGPGTRLLVL.

This clonotype showed up many times. The rearrangement joins TRBV28 to TRBJ1-1; possibly TRBD1 for D (6 bases). Looked up from germline, CDR1 is MDHEN and CDR2 is SYDVKM. The CDR3 is 14 residues long. Trimming left V 6 bases short and J 4 bases short, with 15 bases between. DNA for the CDR3: TGTGCCAGCAGGCCACAGGGTGGGGGCACTGAAGCTTTCTTT. Residues: CASRPQGGGTEAFF.

Concerning this clonotype itself: The junction differs from germline at one of its ends, possibly a read error. V and J are TRBV9 and TRBJ1-2, with 7 bases aligning to TRBD1. The CDR3 is 17 amino acids. The germline V gene has CDR1 SGDLS and CDR2 YYNGEE. In DNA form, the CDR3 reads TGTGCCAGCAGCGTAGGGGACAGAGGACTTACTAACTATGACTACACCTTC. Translating gives CASSVGDRGLTNYDYTF.

This clonotype was counted many times. The rearrangement uses TRBV6-6 and TRBJ2-5; D gene uncertain. The germline V and J ends were trimmed by 0 bases and 0 bases, with 8 bases remaining between them. CDR3 length: 15 residues. Germline CDR1 is MNHNY and CDR2 is SVGAGI (reference sequence). The CDR3: CASSYSKAYQETQYF. In nucleotides, the CDR3 is TGTGCCAGCAGTTACTCGAAAGCGTACCAAGAGACCCAGTACTTC.

This sequence joins TRBV7-6 and TRBJ1-1; D perhaps matches TRBD1 (6 bases). The CDR3 contains 16 residues. In germline, CDR1 is SGHVS, CDR2 FNYEAQ. Trimming removed 1 base at V and 2 bases at J, with 14 bases between. CDR3 in DNA: TGTGCCAGCAGCTTAGTAGGGAGGGGGTTCAACACTGAAGCTTTCTTT. It specifies CASSLVGRGFNTEAFF.

In its sample, this clonotype was seen a few times. The chain uses TRBV7-2 and TRBJ1-3; 7 positions agree with TRBD1. V lost 5 bases to trimming and J lost 0 bases; unmatched junction nucleotides: 4. This CDR3 has 15 residues. Per germline, CDR1 SGHTA and CDR2 FQGNSA. CDR3 residues: CASSPDRVSGNTIYF. The CDR3 DNA reads TGTGCCAGCAGCCCAGACAGGGTCTCTGGAAACACCATATATTTT.

This clonotype was observed a few times. V usage is TRBV10-3 and J usage is TRBJ2-7; 9 nucleotides agree with TRBD1. Germline values: CDR1 ENHRY, CDR2 SYGVKD. V lost 5 bases and J lost 6; bases outside the gene matches: 8. This CDR3 has 14 amino acids. In nucleotides, the CDR3 is TGTGCCATCAGTCCCCGGACAGGGGAGTCCGAGCAGTACTTC. This gives the protein CAISPRTGESEQYF.

The sample holds a few counts of this clonotype. The chain has TRBV6-1 and TRBJ2-7; D gene unclear. The V gene's germline CDR1 is MNHNS and CDR2 SASEGT. Trimming cost V 8 bases and J 7 bases, with 12 bases left between them. The CDR3 sequence is 11 residues long. CDR3 residues: CASPRLGEQYF. The CDR3 coding sequence is TGTGCCAGCCCTCGCCTGGGAGAGCAGTACTTC.

This clonotype was recorded a few times. CDR3 bases: TGTGCCAGCAGCCGCTGGACTAGCCATGAGCAGTTCTTC. It is translated as CASSRWTSHEQFF. The rearrangement links TRBV5-4 to TRBJ2-1, with 8 nucleotides matching TRBD2. Germline values: CDR1 SGHNT, CDR2 YYREEE (reference sequence). The CDR3 is made up of 13 amino acids. Trimming removed 4 bases from V and 8 bases from J; junction bases left unmatched: 5.

In this sample, this clonotype turned up many times. The V and J genes are TRBV2 and TRBJ2-3; TRBD2 matches at 8 bases. The junction had 10 bases not matched to a gene; V was cut back by 7 bases and J by 4 bases. Germline CDR1 and CDR2: SNHLY and FYNNEI. There are 15 residues in the CDR3. The DNA for the CDR3 is TGTGCCAGCACCGAAGCGGGAGTCGGTCCAGATACGCAGTATTTT. Its protein is CASTEAGVGPDTQYF.

This clonotype was detected many times. The rearrangement uses TRBV2 and TRBJ1-2, with a weak D call TRBD1 (5 bases). V lost 11 bases, J lost 4 bases, and 14 bases lay in between. The CDR3 is 12 amino acids. Germline CDR1 and CDR2: SNHLY and FYNNEI. The CDR3 spells CAATGDGYGYTF. The CDR3 nucleotides are TGTGCCGCCACGGGGGATGGCTATGGCTACACCTTC.

In its sample, this clonotype was seen many times. The J gene is TRBJ2-7, the V gene TRBV3-1; the match to TRBD2 covers 8 bases. The length of the CDR3 is 13 residues. V lost 6 bases to trimming and J lost 2 bases; unmatched junction nucleotides: 3. CDR1 is LGHDT, CDR2 YNNKEL, per germline (reference sequence). The CDR3 bases are TGTGCCAGCAGACGGGGGGGTACCTACGAGCAGTACTTC. Its translation is CASRRGGTYEQYF.

This clonotype came up many times. The chain joins TRBV12-3 or TRBV12-4 to TRBJ2-5, with D possibly being TRBD2 (7 bases). Trimming took off 2 bases at V and 1 base at J, with 8 bases between the two ends. There are 14 residues in the CDR3. The CDR3 sequence is CASSLRGGQETQYF. Here the CDR3 DNA reads TGTGCCAGCAGTTTAAGGGGGGGCCAAGAGACCCAGTACTTC.

The sample holds a few counts of this clonotype. This sequence joins TRBV9 and TRBJ2-1; either TRBD1 or TRBD2 may supply D (6 bases each). The CDR3 contains 16 residues. The V gene's germline CDR1 is SGDLS and CDR2 YYNGEE. Trimming removed 3 bases at V and 3 bases at J, with 16 bases between. CDR3 coding DNA: TGTGCCAGCAGCGAAGGGGGGCGGAGGCACTACAATGAGCAGTTCTTC. Protein sequence: CASSEGGRRHYNEQFF.

This clonotype was recorded at least ten times. The V and J genes are TRBV6-1 and TRBJ2-5, with unresolved D. The CDR3 sequence is 11 residues long. Per germline, CDR1 MNHNS and CDR2 SASEGT. V was cut by 2 bases and J by 3 bases, with 1 base left in between. The CDR3 is CASSEKETQYF. CDR3 coding DNA: TGTGCCAGCAGTGAAAAAGAGACCCAGTACTTC.

The V gene is TRBV7-9, the J gene TRBJ2-1; D is perhaps TRBD2 (6 bases). CDR1 SEHNR and CDR2 FQNEAQ come from the germline V gene (reference sequence). This CDR3 region has 14 residues. Trimming cost V 5 bases and J 0 bases, with 8 bases left between them. CDR3 sequence: CASSRGSSYNEQFF. The CDR3 DNA reads as TGTGCCAGCAGCCGGGGGAGCTCCTACAATGAGCAGTTCTTC.

The V gene is TRBV19, the J gene TRBJ2-1, with D tentatively TRBD1 or TRBD2 (5 bases each). The V and J ends lost 5 bases and 0 bases respectively, with 17 bases between them. The CDR3 runs to 17 residues. Germline-derived CDR1 and CDR2 are LNHDA and SQIVND (reference sequence). The CDR3: CASSFRDRPDSYNEQFF. The CDR3 nucleotides are TGTGCCAGTAGTTTCCGGGACCGCCCCGACTCCTACAATGAGCAGTTCTTC.

With regard to this clonotype: Mismatch with germline at one junction end may stem from a read error. The rearrangement links TRBV12-3 or TRBV12-4 to TRBJ1-1; no definite D call. CDR3 length equals 11 residues. Here the CDR3 reads CATRKRTEAFF. The CDR3 DNA reads as TGCGCGACTCGGAAGAGGACTGAAGCTTTCTTT.

This clonotype turned up a few times. The chain employs TRBV10-3 and TRBJ1-5, with D tentatively TRBD1 (5 bases). Germline V gene data show CDR1 as ENHRY and CDR2 as SYGVKD. The CDR3 contains 12 residues. The V and J ends lost 3 bases and 7 bases respectively, with 7 bases between them. The CDR3 sequence is CAISEGAQPQHF. Here the CDR3 DNA reads TGTGCCATCAGTGAAGGGGCCCAGCCCCAGCATTTT.

This clonotype was seen many times. The chain has TRBV28 and TRBJ2-7; 7 bases agree with TRBD1. The CDR3 spans 15 residues. V was pared by 6 bases and J by 3 bases, with 11 bases of the junction left unmatched. The germline V gene has CDR1 MDHEN and CDR2 SYDVKM. In DNA, the CDR3 is TGTGCCAGCAGATTCCGGGACAGAGACATCTACGAGCAGTACTTC. Its translation: CASRFRDRDIYEQYF.

At least ten counts were recorded for this clonotype. This sequence joins TRBV11-3 and TRBJ2-7, with 7 bases matching TRBD1. In germline, CDR1 is SGHNT, CDR2 YENEEA. The CDR3 runs to 16 residues. V trimming: 5 bases; J trimming: 0 bases; junction bases outside the gene matches: 10. CDR3 sequence reads: CASSDRQTGSSYEQYF. For the CDR3, the DNA is TGTGCCAGCAGCGACCGCCAGACAGGGAGCTCCTACGAGCAGTACTTC.

This clonotype was recorded at least ten times. The V call is TRBV11-2, the J call TRBJ2-3; TRBD2 matches at 13 bases. The CDR3 extends over 18 amino acids. Germline CDR1 reads SGHAT; CDR2 reads FQNNGV. V was pared by 3 bases and J by 6 bases, with 12 bases of the junction left unmatched. The CDR3 region is CASSFPPLAGGLADTQYF. The CDR3 DNA reads TGTGCCAGCAGCTTTCCTCCACTAGCGGGAGGGTTAGCGGATACGCAGTATTTT. Drawing the rest from reference TRBV11-2 and TRBJ2-3, the complete variable domain is EAGVAQSPRYKIIEKRQSVAFWCNPISGHATLYWYQQILGQGPKLLIQFQNNGVVDDSQLPKDRFSAERLKGVDSTLKIQPAKLEDSAVYLCASSFPPLAGGLADTQYFGPGTRLTVL.

V and J are TRBV19 and TRBJ2-1; D gene unclear. CDR1 is LNHDA, CDR2 SQIVND, per germline (reference sequence). The CDR3 runs 19 residues. Trimming stripped 2 bases from V and 6 bases from J, with 26 bases between. CDR3 nucleotides: TGTGCCAGTAGTATACGGCCACACAGTTTAGTCAGTCCACGCAATGAGCAGTTCTTC. Protein sequence: CASSIRPHSLVSPRNEQFF.

This clonotype appeared a few times. The CDR3 coding sequence is TGTGCCTTACTCCCCGGTAACCTGCCGGCCAACGTCCTGACTTTC. Amino acid sequence: CALLPGNLPANVLTF. This sequence joins TRBV30 and TRBJ2-6; D is unresolved. Germline CDR1 is GTSNPN and CDR2 is SVGIG (reference sequence). CDR3 length equals 15 residues. The germline V and J ends were trimmed by 7 bases and 6 bases, with 19 bases remaining between them.

This clonotype was counted ten times or more. The J gene is TRBJ2-1, the V gene TRBV11-3; 8 bases are shared with TRBD1. V lost 4 bases to trimming and J lost 0 bases; unmatched junction nucleotides: 5. The CDR3 spans 16 residues. Germline V gene lookup returns CDR1 SGHNT and CDR2 YENEEA. The CDR3 here is CASSSWTGSSYNEQFF. CDR3 bases: TGTGCCAGCAGCTCTTGGACAGGGAGCTCCTACAATGAGCAGTTCTTC.

This clonotype occurred many times. The J gene is TRBJ2-1, the V gene TRBV20-1; D gene ambiguous. The CDR3 has 14 residues. V was clipped by 0 bases and J by 2 bases, with 8 bases between them. Germline-derived CDR1 and CDR2 are DFQATT and SNEGSKA (reference sequence). The DNA for the CDR3 is TGCAGTGCTAGAGAGGAAGCGACCTACAATGAGCAGTTCTTC. Translating gives CSAREEATYNEQFF.

The chain joins TRBV6-1 to TRBJ1-2; TRBD1 is a possible D gene (5 bases). V lost 7 bases, J lost 3 bases, and 12 bases lay in between. The CDR3 loop spans 13 amino acids. The germline V gene has CDR1 MNHNS and CDR2 SASEGT. CDR3 region: CASNGAPDYGYTF. The CDR3 bases are TGTGCCAGCAACGGGGCTCCTGACTATGGCTACACCTTC.

The rearrangement links TRBV27 to TRBJ1-6; possible D gene TRBD1, 6 bases. The CDR3 consists of 14 residues. The V and J ends lost 6 bases and 10 bases respectively, with 16 bases between them. Looked up from germline, CDR1 is MNHEY and CDR2 is SMNVEV (reference sequence). The CDR3 here is CASRLKGGGSPLHF. The CDR3 DNA reads TGTGCCAGCAGGCTCAAGGGAGGGGGATCACCCCTCCACTTT.